The table lists the clone carrying this T cell receptor (beta chain) with many counts. The data were taken from a study of spatial heterogeneity in lung cancer. In the study overall: Consistent detection of more beta-chain than alpha-chain sequences was observed.

Every TCR cDNA molecule carried a tag that served as a unique molecular identifier. TCRdb used MiXCR to reprocess the 5' RACE reads, holding one entry per CDR3 protein. Of 35,000 to 50,000 distinct CDR3 sequences listed, approximately 22% were seen once; the top ten hold roughly 6.5%. Time point indicated: blood at routine non-recurrence follow-up after resection. Unsorted whole RNA samples from tumor, nontumor lung or frozen PBMC were sequenced. CDR3 length: 13 amino acids. Trimming removed 3 bases at V and 4 bases at J, with 9 bases between. The sample consisted of PBMCs, taken at follow-up. The sequence derives from a female donor with early-stage non-small cell lung cancer. The chain joins TRBV12-3 or TRBV12-4 to TRBJ2-5; unclear D gene. The CDR3 DNA follows: TGTGCCAGCAGTTTCCGTGAGGTAGAGACCCAGTACTTC. The encoded protein is CASSFREVETQYF.